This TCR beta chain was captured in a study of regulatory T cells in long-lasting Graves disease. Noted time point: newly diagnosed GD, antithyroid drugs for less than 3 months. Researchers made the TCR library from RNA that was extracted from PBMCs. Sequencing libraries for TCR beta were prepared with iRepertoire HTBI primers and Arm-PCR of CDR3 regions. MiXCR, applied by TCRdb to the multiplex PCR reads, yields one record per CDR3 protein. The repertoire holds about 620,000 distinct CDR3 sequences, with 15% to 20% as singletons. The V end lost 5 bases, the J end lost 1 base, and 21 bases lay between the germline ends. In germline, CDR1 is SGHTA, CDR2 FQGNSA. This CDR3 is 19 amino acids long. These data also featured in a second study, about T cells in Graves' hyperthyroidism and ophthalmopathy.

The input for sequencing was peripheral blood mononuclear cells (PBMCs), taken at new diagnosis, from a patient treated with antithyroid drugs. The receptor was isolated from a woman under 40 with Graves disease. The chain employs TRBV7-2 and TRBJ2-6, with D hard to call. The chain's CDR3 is CASSPLALLIPSGANVLTF. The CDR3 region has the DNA TGTGCCAGCAGCCCGTTGGCCCTACTAATTCCATCTGGGGCCAACGTCCTGACTTTC.